The following is a T cell receptor beta chain sequence with its context. Its antigen is unidentified. The PCR contained 60 Vbeta and 13 Jbeta primers. As originally analysed: Per a later analysis, the number of unique TCR beta chains was roughly 80 million, of which about 10 million were shared. Some clones are missing from TCRdb's copy, which holds only in-frame ones; the method was immunoSEQ multiplex PCR. V, J and clone size derive from that table, while D and trimming were established from the DNA sequence. The sample carries 50,000 or so clones, around 70% recorded once. This sample was included in a study of cytomegalovirus exposure and HLA in healthy donors. The study, taken as a whole, reports: A later analysis, which compared TCR beta chains of equal frequency, found the HLA-associated ones more clonally expanded. Associated with HLA alleles at 0.05 false discovery rate in a later analysis were 16,951 TCR beta sequences. In a later analysis, V- and J-gene trimming of beta chains associated with a DCLRE1C missense variant, replicated independently.

The CDR3 consists of 13 residues. Trimming removed 3 bases from V and 10 bases from J, with 15 bases in between. Germline CDR1 and CDR2: LNHDA and SQIVND (reference sequence). The sequencing input was PBMCs. The origin of this receptor is a woman aged 45-65 years in good health and CMV-seronegative. The chain has TRBV19 and TRBJ1-2; D uncertain. The CDR3 DNA reads as TGTGCCAGTAGTATCCCGGGTCCCTCTGACTACACCTTC. Translating it yields CASSIPGPSDYTF. The whole variable domain, filled in from reference TRBV19 and TRBJ1-2, reads DGGITQSPKYLFRKEGQNVTLSCEQNLNHDAMYWYRQDPGQGLRLIYYSQIVNDFQKGDIAEGYSVSREKKESFPLTVTSAQKNPTAFYLCASSIPGPSDYTFGSGTRLTVV.